The next 11 T cell receptor beta chains were all read from a single sample in a study of beta chain features in type 1 diabetes. Points from the study as a whole: In every one of the four CD4+ subsets, TCRB CDR3s were moderately but significantly shorter in Type 1 diabetes patients.

What these receptors recognize is not known. cDNA synthesis used the whole RNA isolate, giving expressed TCRB sequences. The protocol was immunoSEQ multiplex PCR, while the TCRdb copy is restricted to in-frame clones and leaves out a portion. Of 600,000 to 700,000 clones listed, around an eighth are singletons. The sample taken for sequencing was naive CD4+ T cells from blood. Source of these receptors: a man aged 18 to 30 with type 1 diabetes.

The chain joins TRBV29-1 to TRBJ1-2; no definite D call. V dropped 4 bases and J dropped 3 bases, with 6 bases sitting between them. Germline lookup yields CDR1 SQVTM and CDR2 ANQGSEA. This CDR3 region has 11 residues. The CDR3 DNA is TGCAGCGTTGTGGTGGACTATGGCTACACCTTC. Protein sequence: CSVVVDYGYTF.

In this sample, this clone turned up a few times. The V and J genes are TRBV6-6 and TRBJ1-2; D gene ambiguous. The CDR3 is 15 residues long. CDR1 is MNHNY and CDR2 is SVGAGI in the germline V gene (reference sequence). V shed 0 bases and J shed 1 base, with 9 bases lying between them. DNA of the CDR3: TGTGCCAGCAGTTACTCGAACAGCGTTAACTATGGCTACACCTTC. It is translated as CASSYSNSVNYGYTF.

This clone was seen only a few times. Other DNA variants within this sample encode the same CDR3. This rearrangement joins TRBV5-1 to TRBJ1-1; D ambiguous. The CDR3 spans 14 residues. The V end was cut by 0 bases, the J end by 2 bases, with 8 bases between. Germline V gene data show CDR1 as SGHRS and CDR2 as YFSETQ. The CDR3 DNA is TGCGCCAGCAGCTTGGCCCCGGGAAACACTGAAGCTTTCTTT. This sequence encodes CASSLAPGNTEAFF.

In this sample, this clone turned up a few times. This chain uses TRBV5-1 with TRBJ1-6, with D maybe TRBD1 (5 bases). Germline values: CDR1 SGHRS, CDR2 YFSETQ. The CDR3 is 15 amino acids. V was cut by 3 bases and J by 4 bases, with 11 bases left in between. CDR3 loop: CASSSGTPYNSPLHF. The CDR3 nucleotides read TGCGCCAGCAGCTCGGGGACTCCTTATAATTCACCCCTCCACTTT.

This clone was detected a few times. The chain joins TRBV23-1 to TRBJ1-1; D ambiguous. TRBV23-1 is given ORF status, its function remaining uncertain. The CDR3 loop spans 18 amino acids. Between the trimmed V and J ends, which lost 4 bases and 3 bases, there was a span of 24 bases. The chain's CDR3 is CASSRCPQTVESDTEAFF. DNA of the CDR3: TGCGCCAGCAGTCGATGCCCCCAAACTGTCGAATCGGACACTGAAGCTTTCTTT.

The chain joins TRBV6-6 to TRBJ2-4; D is unclear. Between the trimmed V and J ends, which lost 5 bases and 5 bases, there was a span of 4 bases. The CDR3 loop spans 11 amino acids. Germline V gene lookup returns CDR1 MNHNY and CDR2 SVGAGI (reference sequence). CDR3 bases: TGTGCCAGCAGTATCGAAAACATTCAGTACTTC. It codes for CASSIENIQYF.

This clone was seen only a few times. The gene calls are TRBV14 and TRBJ2-7; D ambiguous. Germline CDR1 SGHDN, CDR2 FVKESK. The CDR3 totals 12 residues. V was clipped by 2 bases and J by 7 bases, with 9 bases between them. Here the CDR3 DNA reads TGTGCCAGCAGCCAACCGGCGTTTGAGCAGTACTTC. This encodes CASSQPAFEQYF.

This clone has a handful of counts. V and J are TRBV19 and TRBJ1-1; D call uncertain. The CDR3 spans 17 residues. V was trimmed by 3 bases and J by 4 bases, leaving 21 bases between them. The germline V gene has CDR1 LNHDA and CDR2 SQIVND (reference sequence). CDR3 in amino acids: CASSMMPLPGLSTEAFF. CDR3 DNA sequence: TGTGCCAGTAGTATGATGCCCCTTCCGGGGTTGAGCACTGAAGCTTTCTTT. Supplemented by reference TRBV19 and TRBJ1-1, the full variable domain reads DGGITQSPKYLFRKEGQNVTLSCEQNLNHDAMYWYRQDPGQGLRLIYYSQIVNDFQKGDIAEGYSVSREKKESFPLTVTSAQKNPTAFYLCASSMMPLPGLSTEAFFGQGTRLTVV.

The chain has TRBV19 and TRBJ2-5, with TRBD1 identical over 7 bases. Germline loops: CDR1 LNHDA, CDR2 SQIVND (reference sequence). V lost 8 bases to trimming and J lost 1 base; unmatched junction nucleotides: 7. The CDR3 length is 14 residues. The CDR3 reads CASGPGQFQETQYF. The CDR3 DNA is TGTGCCAGTGGACCGGGACAGTTCCAAGAGACCCAGTACTTC. Based on the CDR3 plus reference TRBV19 and TRBJ2-5, the full variable domain is DGGITQSPKYLFRKEGQNVTLSCEQNLNHDAMYWYRQDPGQGLRLIYYSQIVNDFQKGDIAEGYSVSREKKESFPLTVTSAQKNPTAFYLCASGPGQFQETQYFGPGTRLLVL.

On this clone: This CDR3 is also generated by other DNA sequences in the sample. The chain is built from TRBV5-1 and TRBJ2-2, with TRBD1 identical over 10 bases. CDR3 length: 15 residues. The germline V gene encodes CDR1 SGHRS and CDR2 YFSETQ. The V gene end was trimmed by 0 bases and the J gene end by 4 bases; junction bases not matched to a gene: 0. The CDR3 sequence: CASSLGQGATGELFF. The CDR3 bases are TGCGCCAGCAGCTTGGGACAGGGGGCCACCGGGGAGCTGTTTTTT.

The sample holds a few counts of this clone. The chain couples TRBV10-2 to TRBJ1-2; D might be TRBD1 (5 bases). Germline CDR1 and CDR2: WSHSY and SAAADI. The CDR3 runs to 13 residues. Trimming stripped 8 bases from V and 2 bases from J, with 12 bases between. CDR3 sequence (DNA): TGCGCCAGCGAAGCTACAGGAAACTATGGCTACACCTTC. The encoded protein is CASEATGNYGYTF.